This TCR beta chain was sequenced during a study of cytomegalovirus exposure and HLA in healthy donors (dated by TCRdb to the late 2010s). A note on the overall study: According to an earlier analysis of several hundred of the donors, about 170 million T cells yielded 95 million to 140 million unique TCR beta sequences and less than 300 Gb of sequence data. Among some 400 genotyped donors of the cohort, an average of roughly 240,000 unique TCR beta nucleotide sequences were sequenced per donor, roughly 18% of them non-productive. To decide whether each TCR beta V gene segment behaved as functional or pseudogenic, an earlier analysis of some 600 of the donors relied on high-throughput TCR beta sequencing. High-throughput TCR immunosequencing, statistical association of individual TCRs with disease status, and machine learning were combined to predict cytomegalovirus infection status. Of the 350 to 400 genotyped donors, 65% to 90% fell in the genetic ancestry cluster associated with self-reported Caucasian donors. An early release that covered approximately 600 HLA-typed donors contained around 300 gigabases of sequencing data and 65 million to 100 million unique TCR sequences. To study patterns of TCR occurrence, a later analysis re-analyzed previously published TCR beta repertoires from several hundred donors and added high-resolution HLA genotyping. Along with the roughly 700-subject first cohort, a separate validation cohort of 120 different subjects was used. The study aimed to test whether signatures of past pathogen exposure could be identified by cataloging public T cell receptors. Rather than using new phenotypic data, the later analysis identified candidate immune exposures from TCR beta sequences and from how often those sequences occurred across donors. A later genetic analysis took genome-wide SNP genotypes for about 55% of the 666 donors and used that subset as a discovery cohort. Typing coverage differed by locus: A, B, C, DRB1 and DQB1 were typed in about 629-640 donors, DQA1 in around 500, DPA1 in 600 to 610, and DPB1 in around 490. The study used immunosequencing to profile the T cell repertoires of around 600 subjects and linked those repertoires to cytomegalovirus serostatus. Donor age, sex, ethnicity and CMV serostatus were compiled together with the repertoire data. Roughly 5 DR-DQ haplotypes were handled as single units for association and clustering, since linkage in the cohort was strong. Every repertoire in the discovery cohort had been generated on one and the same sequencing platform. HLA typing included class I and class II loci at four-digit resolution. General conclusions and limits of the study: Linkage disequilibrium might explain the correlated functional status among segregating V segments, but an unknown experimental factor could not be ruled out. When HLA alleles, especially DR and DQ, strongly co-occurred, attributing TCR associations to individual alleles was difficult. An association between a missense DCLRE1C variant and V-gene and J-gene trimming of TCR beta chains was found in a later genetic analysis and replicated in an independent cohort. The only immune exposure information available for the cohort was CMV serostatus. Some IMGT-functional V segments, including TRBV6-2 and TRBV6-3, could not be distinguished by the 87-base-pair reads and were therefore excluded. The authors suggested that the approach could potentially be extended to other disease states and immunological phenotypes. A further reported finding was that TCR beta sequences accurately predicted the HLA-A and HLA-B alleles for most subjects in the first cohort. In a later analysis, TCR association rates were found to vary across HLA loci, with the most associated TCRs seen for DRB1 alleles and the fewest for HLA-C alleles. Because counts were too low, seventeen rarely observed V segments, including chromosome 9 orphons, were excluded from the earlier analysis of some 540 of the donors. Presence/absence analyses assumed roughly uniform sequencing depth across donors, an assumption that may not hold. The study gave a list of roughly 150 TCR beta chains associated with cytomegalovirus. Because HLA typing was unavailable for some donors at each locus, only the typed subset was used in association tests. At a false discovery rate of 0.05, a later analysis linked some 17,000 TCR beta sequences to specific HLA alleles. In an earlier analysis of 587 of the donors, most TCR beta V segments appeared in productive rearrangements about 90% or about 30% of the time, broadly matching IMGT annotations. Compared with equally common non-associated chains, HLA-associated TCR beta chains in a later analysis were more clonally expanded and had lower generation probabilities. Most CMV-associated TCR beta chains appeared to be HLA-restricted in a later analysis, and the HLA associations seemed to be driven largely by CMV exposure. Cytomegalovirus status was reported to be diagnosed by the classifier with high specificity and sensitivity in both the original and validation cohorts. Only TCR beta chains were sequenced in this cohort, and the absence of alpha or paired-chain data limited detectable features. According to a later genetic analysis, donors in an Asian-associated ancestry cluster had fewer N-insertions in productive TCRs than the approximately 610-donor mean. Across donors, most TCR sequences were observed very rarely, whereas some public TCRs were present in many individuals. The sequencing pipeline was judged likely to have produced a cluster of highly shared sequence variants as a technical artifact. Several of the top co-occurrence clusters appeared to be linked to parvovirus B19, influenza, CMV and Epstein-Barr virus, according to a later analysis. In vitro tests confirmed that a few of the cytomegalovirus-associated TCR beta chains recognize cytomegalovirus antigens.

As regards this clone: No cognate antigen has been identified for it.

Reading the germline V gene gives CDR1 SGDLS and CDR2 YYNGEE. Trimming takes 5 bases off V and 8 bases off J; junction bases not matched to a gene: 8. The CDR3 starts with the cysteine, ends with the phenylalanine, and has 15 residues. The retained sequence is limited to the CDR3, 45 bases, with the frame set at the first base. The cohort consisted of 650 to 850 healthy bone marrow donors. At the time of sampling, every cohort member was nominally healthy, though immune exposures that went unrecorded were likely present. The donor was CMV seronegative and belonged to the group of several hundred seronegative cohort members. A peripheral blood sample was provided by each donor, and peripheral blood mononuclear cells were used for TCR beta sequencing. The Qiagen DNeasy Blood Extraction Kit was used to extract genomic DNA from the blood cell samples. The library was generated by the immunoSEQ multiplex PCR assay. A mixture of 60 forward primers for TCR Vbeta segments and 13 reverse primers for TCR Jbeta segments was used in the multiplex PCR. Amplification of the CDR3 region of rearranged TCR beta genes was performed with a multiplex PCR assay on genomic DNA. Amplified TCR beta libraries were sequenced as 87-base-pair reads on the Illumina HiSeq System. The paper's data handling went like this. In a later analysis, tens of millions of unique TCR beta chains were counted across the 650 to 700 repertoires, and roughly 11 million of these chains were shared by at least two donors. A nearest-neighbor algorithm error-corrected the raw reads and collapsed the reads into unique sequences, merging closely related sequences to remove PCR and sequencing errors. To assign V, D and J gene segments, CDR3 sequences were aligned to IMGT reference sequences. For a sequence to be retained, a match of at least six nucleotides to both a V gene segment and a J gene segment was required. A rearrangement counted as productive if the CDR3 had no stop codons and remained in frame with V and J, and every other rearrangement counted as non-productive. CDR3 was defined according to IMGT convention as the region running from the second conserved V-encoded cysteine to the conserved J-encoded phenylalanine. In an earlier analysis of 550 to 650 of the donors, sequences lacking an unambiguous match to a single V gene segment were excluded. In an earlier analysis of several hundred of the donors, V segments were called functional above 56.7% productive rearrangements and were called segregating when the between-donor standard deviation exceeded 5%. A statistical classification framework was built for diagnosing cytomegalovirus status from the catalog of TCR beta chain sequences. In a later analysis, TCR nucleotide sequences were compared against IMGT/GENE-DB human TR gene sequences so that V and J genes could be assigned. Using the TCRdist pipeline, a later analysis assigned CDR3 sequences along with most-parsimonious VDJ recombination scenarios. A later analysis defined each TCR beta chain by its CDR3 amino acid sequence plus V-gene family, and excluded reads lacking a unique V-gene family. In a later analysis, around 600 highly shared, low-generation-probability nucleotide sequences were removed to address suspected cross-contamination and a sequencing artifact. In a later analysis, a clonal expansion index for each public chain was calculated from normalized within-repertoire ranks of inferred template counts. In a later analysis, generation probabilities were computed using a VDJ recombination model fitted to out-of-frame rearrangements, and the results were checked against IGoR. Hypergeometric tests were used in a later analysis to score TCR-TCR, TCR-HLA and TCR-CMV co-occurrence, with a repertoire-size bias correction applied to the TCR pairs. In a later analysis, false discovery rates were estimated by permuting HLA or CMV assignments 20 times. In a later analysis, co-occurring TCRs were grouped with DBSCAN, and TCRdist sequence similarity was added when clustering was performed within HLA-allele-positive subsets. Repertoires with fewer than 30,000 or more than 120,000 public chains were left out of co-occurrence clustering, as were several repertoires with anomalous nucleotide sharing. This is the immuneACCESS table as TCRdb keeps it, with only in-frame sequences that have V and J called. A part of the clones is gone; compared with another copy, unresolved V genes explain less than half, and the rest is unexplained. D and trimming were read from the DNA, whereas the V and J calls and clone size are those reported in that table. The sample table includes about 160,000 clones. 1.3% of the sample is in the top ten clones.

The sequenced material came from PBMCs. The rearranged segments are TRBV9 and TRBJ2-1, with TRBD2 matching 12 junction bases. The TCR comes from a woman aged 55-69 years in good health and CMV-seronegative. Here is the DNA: TGTGCCAGCAGTGAACTAGCGGGGGGTCTCTATGAGCAGTTCTTC. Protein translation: CASSELAGGLYEQFF.